This T cell receptor beta chain emerged from a study of human T cells and chemical hapten exposure. A few counts support this clonotype. The time point here: patch test 3, about 24 weeks after DPC sensitization. Treatment here: therapeutic diphenylcyclopropenone sensitization with weekly scalp DPC. Researchers extracted total RNA from unfractionated whole blood. A single record per CDR3 protein comes from TCRdb applying MiXCR to the RACE reads. The data contain 100,000 or so distinct CDR3 sequences, 30% to 35% of them singletons. This CDR3 contains 13 residues. The V end was cut by 3 bases, the J end by 0 bases, with 6 bases between. The germline CDR1 and CDR2 sequences are MDHEN and SYDVKM.

The sequence derives from a man in his forties with alopecia areata. Some clones in this sample may be carry-over from other donors' samples. This chain connects TRBV28 to TRBJ2-7; D unresolved. The sample here was whole blood, taken in connection with sensitization to the hapten diphenylcyclopropenone (DPC). CDR3 amino acids: CASSFGSSYEQYF. In DNA form, the CDR3 reads TGTGCCAGCAGTTTCGGTAGCTCCTACGAGCAGTACTTC. Drawing the rest from reference TRBV28 and TRBJ2-7, the complete variable domain is DVKVTQSSRYLVKRTGEKVFLECVQDMDHENMFWYRQDPGLGLRLIYFSYDVKMKEKGDIPEGYSVSREKKERFSLILESASTNQTSMYLCASSFGSSYEQYFGPGTRLTVT.